This T cell receptor (beta chain) was captured in a study of blood T cell repertoires in COVID-19. Sequencing was performed with immunoSEQ multiplex PCR; in TCRdb, only in-frame clones are kept and a portion is missing. The sample lists about 140,000 clones, 82% occurring once. The trim removed 5 bases at V and 8 bases at J, leaving 18 bases unmatched. Germline V gene data show CDR1 as MGHRA and CDR2 as YSYEKL. This CDR3 has 17 residues. The J gene is TRBJ2-1, the V gene TRBV4-1; TRBD1 matches at 7 bases. Input material: peripheral blood. The clonotype comes from an elderly woman with acute or convalescent COVID-19. The CDR3 sequence: CASSGRVDTGQADEQFF. CDR3 in DNA: TGCGCCAGCAGCGGACGAGTCGATACCGGACAGGCCGATGAGCAGTTCTTC.